Each of the 10 T cell receptor beta chains below was sequenced from the same sample in a study of cytomegalovirus exposure and HLA in healthy donors. Primers for the PCR totalled 60 Vbeta and 13 Jbeta. The repertoire was sequenced with immunoSEQ multiplex PCR; TCRdb's copy has only in-frame clones and lacks some. Of about 130,000 clones in the sample, approximately 82% are singletons; the top ten hold 2.7%. Sequences were obtained from PBMCs. Every receptor here comes from a boy younger than 10 in good health and CMV-seronegative.

This chain uses TRBV7-2 with TRBJ2-7; D possibly corresponds to TRBD2 (8 bases). CDR1 and CDR2 from the germline V gene are SGHTA and FQGNSA. The CDR3 totals 15 residues. Trimming stripped 7 bases from V and 4 bases from J, with 20 bases between. The CDR3 region has the DNA TGTGCCAGCAAAGGGGGCGGGGGGTTAGTTTACGAGCAGTACTTC. Amino acids: CASKGGGGLVYEQYF.

This clone was counted only a few times. The chain carries TRBV6-1 and TRBJ1-2, with no clear D. CDR1 is MNHNS and CDR2 is SASEGT in the germline V gene. Trimming took off 0 bases at V and 12 bases at J, with 17 bases between the two ends. This CDR3 has 14 amino acids. The DNA of the CDR3 is TGTGCCAGCAGTGAAGCGGGAGTGGGAACCGCGGACACCTTC. Residues: CASSEAGVGTADTF.

The rearrangement uses TRBV29-1 and TRBJ2-1; 9 nucleotides line up with TRBD2. V was clipped by 4 bases and J by 3 bases; unmatched bases: 1. Germline V gives CDR1 SQVTM, CDR2 ANQGSEA. There are 13 residues in the CDR3. As DNA, the CDR3 is TGCAGCGTTGGGACTAGCGACTACAATGAGCAGTTCTTC. Protein: CSVGTSDYNEQFF.

V and J are TRBV28 and TRBJ1-1; no definite D call. The ends were cut back, 3 bases at V and 3 bases at J, with 11 bases in the middle. The CDR3 sequence is 14 residues long. Germline loops: CDR1 MDHEN, CDR2 SYDVKM. The CDR3 DNA reads TGTGCCAGCAGTTTTCGCAGGCGAGACACTGAAGCTTTCTTT. Protein sequence: CASSFRRRDTEAFF.

This sequence joins TRBV6-5 and TRBJ2-5; 8 bases align to TRBD2. Unmatched junction bases numbered 13, after V lost 6 bases and J lost 7 bases. Germline CDR1 reads MNHEY; CDR2 reads SVGAGI. The CDR3 is made up of 15 amino acids. CDR3: CASRLLREATATQYF. CDR3 nucleotides: TGTGCCAGCAGACTCTTGCGGGAGGCCACCGCGACCCAGTACTTC.

V and J are TRBV6-5 and TRBJ1-2; the match to TRBD1 covers 9 bases. V was clipped by 6 bases and J by 6 bases; unmatched bases: 5. The CDR3 is 13 amino acids. Per the germline V gene, CDR1 is MNHEY and CDR2 is SVGAGI. This chain's CDR3 is CASRGTGKDGYTF. The CDR3 DNA reads TGTGCCAGCAGAGGGACAGGGAAAGATGGCTACACCTTC.

This clone has a single count. The chain combines TRBV10-1 with TRBJ2-1, with 8 bases identical to TRBD1. The CDR3 totals 14 residues. V lost 5 bases and J lost 6; bases outside the gene matches: 6. Germline CDR1 WNHNN, CDR2 SYGVQD (reference sequence). DNA for the CDR3: TGCGCCAGCAGTTCCCCCGACAGGGGCAATGAGCAGTTCTTC. It encodes CASSSPDRGNEQFF.

This clone was detected only a few times. The V call is TRBV29-1, the J call TRBJ2-7; 13 bases map to TRBD2. CDR1 SQVTM and CDR2 ANQGSEA come from the germline V gene. This CDR3 is built from 14 residues. The trim removed 5 bases at V and 1 base at J, leaving 2 bases unmatched. This CDR3 is CSVRTSGGSYEQYF. The CDR3 DNA is TGCAGCGTTAGGACTAGCGGGGGATCCTACGAGCAGTACTTC.

This clone has just one count. The germline gene is not matched at one end of the junction; a read error may be the cause. The CDR3 sequence: CSSSFQATEAFF. CDR3 in DNA: TGTTCCAGCAGCTTTCAGGCCACTGAAGCTTTCTTT. The rearrangement links TRBV7-9 to TRBJ1-1; D is unresolved. The CDR3 consists of 12 residues. In germline, CDR1 is SEHNR, CDR2 FQNEAQ (reference sequence).

The chain carries TRBV10-3 and TRBJ2-1; 11 nucleotides agree with TRBD2. Trimming removed 10 bases from V and 6 bases from J; junction bases left unmatched: 8. The CDR3 spans 14 residues. The V gene's germline CDR1 is ENHRY and CDR2 SYGVKD. CDR3 region: CATLAGGLGNEQFF. CDR3 in DNA: TGTGCCACCTTAGCGGGAGGGTTGGGCAATGAGCAGTTCTTC.